This TCR beta chain was identified in a study of T-cell memory formation after mild COVID-19. Study findings and constraints: Certain responding clones were present in pre-infection memory, suggesting participation of cross-reactive memory.

This clonotype appeared many times. What it binds is not known. Amplification by 5'RACE using constant-segment primers produced TCR alpha and TCR beta cDNA libraries that carried sample barcodes and UMIs. TCRdb redid the calling of the 5' RACE reads with MiXCR, one entry per CDR3 protein. This sample carries fewer than 200,000 distinct CDR3 sequences, 10% to 15% of them seen once, and the ten largest clones take roughly 3.4%. Germline CDR1 and CDR2: LGHNA and YSLEER. The CDR3 has 15 residues. After removal of 1 base from V and 2 bases from J, the junction contained 3 bases not matched to a gene. The TCR was taken from a man aged 18 to 35 who had mild COVID-19 (a few samples of this study predate the infection). Cell type and time point are not known. This chain connects TRBV4-3 to TRBJ2-7; 9 bases line up with TRBD2. Input material: PBMCs or a T cell subset sorted from them (not recorded which). In DNA form, the CDR3 reads TGCGCCAGCAGCCAAGGGACTAGCGTAGCCTACGAGCAGTACTTC. Translation: CASSQGTSVAYEQYF.